This section outlines one T cell receptor (beta chain) sequence together with its context. Its antigen is unidentified. The data stem from a study of cytomegalovirus exposure and HLA in healthy donors. The CDR3 length is 12 residues. Germline values: CDR1 SGHNT, CDR2 YYREEE (reference sequence). V was pared by 6 bases and J by 2 bases, with 7 bases between. Study outcomes and limitations: Subsequent analysis found a tendency for first-cohort TCR clusters to co-occur within the approximately 130 validation repertoires. High sensitivity and specificity were reportedly achieved when the classifier diagnosed cytomegalovirus status. Rare TCR sequences predominated, though certain public TCRs were found in many donors. The listing of some 170 TCR beta chains classed them as cytomegalovirus-associated.

Some clones are missing from TCRdb's copy, which holds only in-frame ones; the method was immunoSEQ multiplex PCR. Counted here are about 140,000 clones, 87% occurring once; the ten biggest clones make up about 4.9%. The chain links TRBV5-4 to TRBJ2-3; D unresolved. The TCR sequence derives from a man aged 18 to 35 in good health and CMV-seropositive. Sequenced input: PBMCs. CDR3 nucleotide sequence: TGTGCCAGCACAGAACCCACAGATACGCAGTATTTT. It encodes CASTEPTDTQYF.